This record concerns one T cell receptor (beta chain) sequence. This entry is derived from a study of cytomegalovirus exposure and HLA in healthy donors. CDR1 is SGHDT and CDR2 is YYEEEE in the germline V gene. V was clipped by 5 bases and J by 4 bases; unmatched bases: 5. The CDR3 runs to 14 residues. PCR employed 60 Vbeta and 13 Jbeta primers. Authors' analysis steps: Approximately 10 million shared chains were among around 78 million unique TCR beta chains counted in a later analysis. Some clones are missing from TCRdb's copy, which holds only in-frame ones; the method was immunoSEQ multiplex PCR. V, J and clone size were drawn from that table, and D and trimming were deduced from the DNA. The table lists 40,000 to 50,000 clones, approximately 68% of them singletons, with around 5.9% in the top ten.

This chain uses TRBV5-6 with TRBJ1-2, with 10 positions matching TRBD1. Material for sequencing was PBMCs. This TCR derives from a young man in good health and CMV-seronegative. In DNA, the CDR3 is TGTGCCAGCAGACCCGGGACAGGGGTCTATGGCTACACCTTC. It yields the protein CASRPGTGVYGYTF. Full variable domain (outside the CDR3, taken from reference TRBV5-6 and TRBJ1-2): DAGVTQSPTHLIKTRGQQVTLRCSPKSGHDTVSWYQQALGQGPQFIFQYYEEEERQRGNFPDRFSGHQFPNYSSELNVNALLLGDSALYLCASRPGTGVYGYTFGSGTRLTVV.